A single sample is the source of the 32 T cell receptor beta chains below, sequenced in a study of beta chain features in type 1 diabetes. All of the isolated RNA was reverse transcribed, so expressed TCRB transcripts were sequenced. Clones were read by immunoSEQ multiplex PCR, and TCRdb kept only the in-frame ones, dropping some. Among 400,000 to 600,000 clones listed, roughly 31% were seen once. Sequenced sample: naive CD4+ T cells from blood. The receptor source for this set is a man between 18 and 29 years old in good health.

This clone has just one count. This rearrangement joins TRBV30 to TRBJ2-7; D is unresolved. From germline, CDR1 is GTSNPN and CDR2 SVGIG (reference sequence). The CDR3 sequence is 14 residues long. V lost 4 bases and J lost 0, with 13 bases in between. Here the CDR3 reads CAWTGRAPSYEQYF. In nucleotides, the CDR3 is TGTGCCTGGACGGGTAGGGCGCCCTCCTACGAGCAGTACTTC.

This clone was recorded a few times. The chain links TRBV5-4 to TRBJ1-3; 9 bases match TRBD1. The CDR3 is made up of 16 amino acids. CDR1 and CDR2 (germline): SGHNT, YYREEE (reference sequence). With V trimmed by 4 bases and J by 0 bases, 5 bases remained unmatched. CDR3 protein: CASSGNRGLSGNTIYF. CDR3 sequence (DNA): TGTGCCAGCAGCGGAAACAGGGGGCTCTCTGGAAACACCATATATTTT.

The chain couples TRBV5-1 to TRBJ2-6; D unclear. The CDR3 has 14 residues. Between the trimmed V and J ends, which lost 1 base and 0 bases, there was a span of 2 bases. Germline V lookup: CDR1 SGHRS, CDR2 YFSETQ. This CDR3 reads CASSLHSGANVLTF. The CDR3 bases are TGCGCCAGCAGCTTGCACTCTGGGGCCAACGTCCTGACTTTC.

This clone was found a few times. The rearrangement links TRBV7-9 to TRBJ1-4; D is ambiguous. This CDR3 is built from 11 residues. The V end lost 3 bases, the J end lost 8 bases, and 4 bases lay between the germline ends. Germline CDR1 reads SEHNR; CDR2 reads FQNEAQ (reference sequence). Here the CDR3 DNA reads TGTGCCAGCAGCTTTACCGAAAAACTGTTTTTT. Amino acid sequence: CASSFTEKLFF.

This chain links TRBV7-2 with TRBJ2-1; no clear D gene. Germline V gene data show CDR1 as SGHTA and CDR2 as FQGNSA. V was trimmed by 1 base and J by 4 bases, leaving 5 bases between them. This CDR3 spans 13 amino acids. The CDR3 reads CASSLDRYNEQFF. The CDR3 DNA sequence: TGTGCCAGCAGCTTAGACAGATACAATGAGCAGTTCTTC.

This clone was counted a few times. This chain connects TRBV25-1 to TRBJ2-7, with 8 bases identical to TRBD1. V dropped 1 base and J dropped 3; count of bases not matched to a gene: 5. Germline V CDR1 and CDR2: MGHDK, SYGVNS. This CDR3 comprises 15 residues. The CDR3 region is CASSEFGQGHYEQYF. Written as DNA, the CDR3 is TGTGCCAGCAGTGAATTCGGACAGGGTCACTACGAGCAGTACTTC.

This clone was seen just once. This chain links TRBV11-2 with TRBJ2-7; 10 positions agree with TRBD2. Germline loops: CDR1 SGHAT, CDR2 FQNNGV. The CDR3 runs to 15 residues. Germline trimming cut 0 bases from V and 6 bases from J; bases unmatched to any gene: 5. Here the CDR3 reads CASSLELLAGFEQYF. In nucleotides, the CDR3 is TGTGCCAGCAGCTTAGAATTACTAGCGGGATTCGAGCAGTACTTC.

The V gene is TRBV6-1, the J gene TRBJ1-5; a weak D match, TRBD1 (6 bases). The CDR3 runs 13 residues. Germline values: CDR1 MNHNS, CDR2 SASEGT. The V and J ends lost 0 bases and 7 bases respectively, with 7 bases between them. The CDR3 DNA reads TGTGCCAGCAGTGAAGCGGGACAACAGCCCCAGCATTTT. This encodes CASSEAGQQPQHF.

The chain joins TRBV7-3 to TRBJ2-3; TRBD1 matches at 7 bases. V shed 5 bases, J shed 6 bases, and the junction held 5 bases outside the gene matches. The CDR3 is 13 amino acids. In germline, CDR1 is SGHTA, CDR2 FQGTGA. The CDR3 DNA reads as TGTGCCAGCAGCCCAACAGGGGCGGATACGCAGTATTTT. It codes for CASSPTGADTQYF. Looking up the rest from reference TRBV7-3 and TRBJ2-3 gives the full variable domain: GAGVSQTPSNKVTEKGKYVELRCDPISGHTALYWYRQSLGQGPEFLIYFQGTGAADDSGLPNDRFFAVRPEGSVSTLKIQRTERGDSAVYLCASSPTGADTQYFGPGTRLTVL.

The rearrangement links TRBV5-1 to TRBJ2-1, with 8 positions matching TRBD1. CDR1 is SGHRS and CDR2 is YFSETQ in the germline V gene. The CDR3 contains 15 residues. V was clipped by 7 bases and J by 0 bases; unmatched bases: 6. CDR3 residues: CASGGQGSSYNEQFF. The CDR3 nucleotides read TGCGCCAGCGGAGGACAGGGCAGCTCCTACAATGAGCAGTTCTTC.

The chain employs TRBV7-9 and TRBJ2-1, with TRBD2 identical over 14 bases. This CDR3 comprises 14 residues. The trim removed 5 bases at V and 13 bases at J, leaving 7 bases unmatched. Germline-derived CDR1 and CDR2 are SEHNR and FQNEAQ (reference sequence). The CDR3 DNA is TGTGCCAGCAGCCAGGGACTAGCGGGAGTTGGACAGTTCTTC. Protein product: CASSQGLAGVGQFF. The whole variable domain, filled in from reference TRBV7-9 and TRBJ2-1, reads DTGVSQNPRHKITKRGQNVTFRCDPISEHNRLYWYRQTLGQGPEFLTYFQNEAQLEKSRLLSDRFSAERPKGSFSTLEIQRTEQGDSAMYLCASSQGLAGVGQFFGPGTRLTVL.

The rearrangement links TRBV29-1 to TRBJ1-1, with 8 nucleotides matching TRBD1. There are 13 residues in the CDR3. The V and J ends lost 4 bases and 5 bases, in that order; junction bases with no gene match: 6. In germline, CDR1 is SQVTM, CDR2 ANQGSEA. The DNA of the CDR3 is TGCAGCGTTGTGACAGGGGTGGGAACTGAAGCTTTCTTT. Protein sequence: CSVVTGVGTEAFF.

This clone has more than one count but fewer than ten. The chain links TRBV30 to TRBJ2-4, with a tentative D call TRBD2 (5 bases). The V and J ends lost 4 bases and 5 bases respectively, with 12 bases between them. CDR1 is GTSNPN and CDR2 is SVGIG in the germline V gene (reference sequence). This CDR3 contains 13 residues. The CDR3 here is CAWNWERQNIQYF. In DNA, the CDR3 is TGTGCCTGGAACTGGGAGCGCCAAAACATTCAGTACTTC.

The chain is built from TRBV30 and TRBJ1-1; 11 nucleotides agree with TRBD1. V dropped 2 bases and J dropped 5; count of bases not matched to a gene: 10. Germline CDR1 GTSNPN, CDR2 SVGIG (reference sequence). The CDR3 totals 16 residues. DNA for the CDR3: TGTGCCTGGAGTCGCATGGACAGGGGGCCGGAAACTGAAGCTTTCTTT. It codes for CAWSRMDRGPETEAFF. The full variable domain, with the rest looked up from reference TRBV30 and TRBJ1-1, is SQTIHQWPATLVQPVGSPLSLECTVEGTSNPNLYWYRQAAGRGLQLLFYSVGIGQISSEVPQNLSASRPQDRQFILSSKKLLLSDSGFYLCAWSRMDRGPETEAFFGQGTRLTVV.

This clone was picked up a small number of times. Other DNA sequences in the same sample also yield this CDR3. CDR3 amino acids: CASSLAPYEQYF. The CDR3 DNA is TGTGCCAGCAGTTTGGCGCCCTACGAGCAGTACTTC. This chain joins TRBV28 and TRBJ2-7; D gene ambiguous. The CDR3 length is 12 residues. Looked up from germline, CDR1 is MDHEN and CDR2 is SYDVKM. Trimming removed 3 bases from V and 2 bases from J, with 5 bases in between.

In its sample, this clone was seen a few times. The same CDR3 also results from other DNA sequences found in this sample. CDR3 amino acids: CASSLIQSSYNEQFF. In nucleotides, the CDR3 is TGCGCCAGCAGCCTGATACAGAGCTCCTACAATGAGCAGTTCTTC. The V and J genes are TRBV5-1 and TRBJ2-1, with D unclear. Trimming removed 4 bases from V and 0 bases from J, with 11 bases in between. Germline CDR1 reads SGHRS; CDR2 reads YFSETQ. This CDR3 is 15 amino acids long.

This clone was seen only a few times. The chain's CDR3 is CASSRSWRDTQYF. The CDR3 DNA is TGTGCCAGCAGCCGCTCGTGGCGAGATACGCAGTATTTT. This sequence joins TRBV14 and TRBJ2-3; no reliable D call. The CDR3 consists of 13 residues. Germline V gene lookup returns CDR1 SGHDN and CDR2 FVKESK. The V gene lost 4 bases and the J gene lost 5 bases, with 10 bases spanning the gap.

This chain joins TRBV30 and TRBJ2-5; perhaps TRBD2 as D (5 bases). Trimming removed 0 bases at V and 6 bases at J, with 11 bases between. Germline lookup yields CDR1 GTSNPN and CDR2 SVGIG (reference sequence). The CDR3 sequence is 13 residues long. The CDR3 nucleotides read TGTGCCTGGAGTGTAGGACGGGGAAAGACCCAGTACTTC. Protein product: CAWSVGRGKTQYF.

The gene calls are TRBV6-5 and TRBJ2-1, with 7 nucleotides matching TRBD2. Germline values: CDR1 MNHEY, CDR2 SVGAGI. The V segment lost 8 bases and the J segment 7 bases; nucleotides outside the gene matches: 8. This CDR3 spans 13 amino acids. CDR3 region: CASGRGARNEQFF. The DNA for the CDR3 is TGTGCCAGCGGGAGGGGCGCTAGGAATGAGCAGTTCTTC.

This clone was found once. The chain has TRBV7-2 and TRBJ2-7; 9 nucleotides line up with TRBD2. CDR1 SGHTA and CDR2 FQGNSA come from the germline V gene. V shed 5 bases, J shed 7 bases, and the junction held 9 bases outside the gene matches. This CDR3 has 14 amino acids. CDR3: CASSVGLARREQYF. DNA for the CDR3: TGTGCCAGCAGCGTGGGACTAGCAAGGAGGGAGCAGTACTTC.

In this sample, this clone turned up a few times. The chain uses TRBV29-1 and TRBJ2-1; a weak D match, TRBD2 (5 bases). CDR3 length equals 12 residues. V lost 5 bases and J lost 6, with 11 bases in between. Germline assignment: CDR1 SQVTM and CDR2 ANQGSEA. CDR3 sequence: CSVHPGGNEQFF. DNA for the CDR3: TGCAGCGTTCATCCTGGAGGCAATGAGCAGTTCTTC.

This clone has more than one count but fewer than ten. CDR3 protein: CASSPPRLAGGNEQFF. CDR3 in DNA: TGTGCCAGCTCACCACCCCGGCTAGCGGGAGGCAATGAGCAGTTCTTC. The V gene is TRBV18, the J gene TRBJ2-1, with TRBD2 matching over 11 bases. The V segment lost 0 bases and the J segment 6 bases; nucleotides outside the gene matches: 4. The germline V gene has CDR1 KGHSH and CDR2 LQKENI. The CDR3 consists of 16 residues.

This chain joins TRBV6-1 and TRBJ1-2; D uncertain. Germline lookup yields CDR1 MNHNS and CDR2 SASEGT. Trimming removed 4 bases from V and 4 bases from J, with 13 bases in between. CDR3 length: 14 residues. DNA of the CDR3: TGTGCCAGCAGTGGGACTGCCGCTCCCTATGGCTACACCTTC. This encodes CASSGTAAPYGYTF.

This clone was seen more than once but under ten times. V and J are TRBV5-1 and TRBJ2-3, with D maybe TRBD2 (6 bases). Deletions cut 2 bases from V and 2 bases from J, with 12 bases between. Germline V gene sequence: CDR1 SGHRS, CDR2 YFSETQ. The CDR3 is 15 amino acids. Here the CDR3 reads CASSFASASTDTQYF. The DNA of the CDR3 is TGCGCCAGCAGCTTCGCTAGCGCGTCCACAGATACGCAGTATTTT.

A few counts support this clone. The chain combines TRBV7-2 with TRBJ2-5; D not resolved. V was shortened by 3 bases and J by 0 bases, with 11 bases between the two germline ends. The length of the CDR3 is 15 residues. CDR1 SGHTA and CDR2 FQGNSA come from the germline V gene. The CDR3 DNA follows: TGTGCCAGCAGCTTTGTCACCGCGTACCAAGAGACCCAGTACTTC. It translates to CASSFVTAYQETQYF.

The chain uses TRBV30 and TRBJ2-7, with D unresolved. This CDR3 comprises 13 residues. CDR1 is GTSNPN and CDR2 is SVGIG in the germline V gene (reference sequence). V lost 2 bases, J lost 6 bases, and 14 bases lay in between. The CDR3 DNA is TGTGCCTGGAGTCCCAACCGGGTCGGCGAGCAGTACTTC. Translating gives CAWSPNRVGEQYF.

In its sample, this clone was seen a few times. The chain couples TRBV28 to TRBJ1-1, with D maybe TRBD1 (6 bases). V gave up 3 bases and J gave up 7 bases, with 18 bases separating them. There are 15 residues in the CDR3. CDR1 MDHEN and CDR2 SYDVKM come from the germline V gene. The CDR3 sequence is CASSFYGSGQIEAFF. The CDR3 DNA follows: TGTGCCAGCAGTTTTTACGGGTCCGGACAGATTGAAGCTTTCTTT.

The rearrangement joins TRBV30 to TRBJ1-5; weak D call: TRBD1 (6 bases). CDR3 length equals 13 residues. V dropped 5 bases and J dropped 7 bases, with 15 bases sitting between them. The germline V gene has CDR1 GTSNPN and CDR2 SVGIG (reference sequence). DNA for the CDR3: TGTGCCTGGCGCCGAGGGGGTGCCCAGCCCCAGCATTTT. It codes for CAWRRGGAQPQHF.

CDR3 sequence (DNA): TGTGCCAGTAGCCTCAGGGAGTCCCCTGAAGCTTTCTTT. This sequence encodes CASSLRESPEAFF. V usage is TRBV19 and J usage is TRBJ1-1; perhaps TRBD1 as D (5 bases). Germline loops: CDR1 LNHDA, CDR2 SQIVND (reference sequence). V lost 6 bases and J 6 bases, leaving 14 bases between the germline ends. The CDR3 is made up of 13 amino acids.

J is TRBJ2-7 and V is TRBV6-8; 8 bases map to TRBD1. The V gene's germline CDR1 is MNHGY and CDR2 SAAAGT. The CDR3 is 14 amino acids. V trimming: 4 bases; J trimming: 2 bases; junction bases outside the gene matches: 4. For the CDR3, the DNA is TGTGCCAGCAGTTTAGGACAGGGACCCTACGAGCAGTACTTC. This gives the protein CASSLGQGPYEQYF.

The chain couples TRBV27 to TRBJ1-2; D is perhaps TRBD1 (6 bases). CDR3 length equals 15 residues. Germline V lookup: CDR1 MNHEY, CDR2 SMNVEV (reference sequence). V lost 5 bases and J 4 bases, leaving 17 bases between the germline ends. CDR3 protein: CASSPTGGASYGYTF. The CDR3 DNA is TGTGCCAGCAGTCCCACTGGGGGGGCAAGCTATGGCTACACCTTC.

The chain links TRBV2 to TRBJ2-3; D gene unclear. The germline V and J ends were trimmed by 4 bases and 6 bases, with 8 bases remaining between them. This CDR3 spans 12 amino acids. Germline V gives CDR1 SNHLY, CDR2 FYNNEI. The CDR3 DNA reads as TGTGCCAGCAGTGGGTCACGGGATACGCAGTATTTT. It translates to CASSGSRDTQYF.